The clone carrying this T cell receptor beta chain was seen a handful of times. Its target is unknown. This CDR3 contains 15 residues. V gave up 4 bases and J gave up 5 bases; unmatched junction bases: 7. The germline gives CDR1 SGHTA, CDR2 FQGNSA. Via MiXCR, TCRdb re-called the RT-PCR reads, giving one row per CDR3 protein. This table has under 200,000 distinct CDR3 sequences, 11% appearing once. The entry originates in a study of response to subunit inactivated influenza vaccine. Study-wide results and caveats: The authors put forward the suggestion that each seasonal influenza vaccination may bring in only a limited number of new T cells.

The chain is built from TRBV7-2 and TRBJ1-5; TRBD1 aligns across 8 bases. The sample consisted of non-naive T cells sorted from PBMCs, taken roughly 45 days after vaccination. The clonotype originates from a man aged 50 to 59 who received an inactivated influenza vaccine. The CDR3 protein is CASSSGTGRDQPQHF. The CDR3 bases are TGTGCCAGCAGCTCCGGGACAGGACGTGATCAGCCCCAGCATTTT.